This TCR beta chain comes out of a study of T cell repertoires in cytomegalovirus infection. Study at large: An indication of both CMV infection and matching HLA type came from public TCR beta signatures.

TCRdb independently ran MiXCR on the reads; one entry per CDR3 protein. The top ten clones hold around a sixth of a sample with about 700,000 distinct CDR3 sequences, around a third of them seen once. Notes on this clonotype: What it binds is not known.

This clonotype was obtained from a human donor in good health (CMV status not recorded). Some clones in this sample may be carry-over from other donors' samples. Specimen: cultured PBMCs, collected from culture after CMV antigen stimulation.

Here the CDR3 DNA reads TGTGCCAGCAGCTCCGGCCCTAGCCAAGAGACCCAGTACTTC. Its protein is CASSSGPSQETQYF. V and J are TRBV7-2 and TRBJ2-5, with D unresolved. V was clipped by 4 bases and J by 1 base, with 10 bases between them. CDR1 and CDR2 (germline): SGHTA, FQGNSA. The CDR3 is 14 amino acids. The whole variable domain, filled in from reference TRBV7-2 and TRBJ2-5, reads GAGVSQSPSNKVTEKGKDVELRCDPISGHTALYWYRQSLGQGLEFLIYFQGNSAPDKSGLPSDRFSAERTGGSVSTLTIQRTQQEDSAVYLCASSSGPSQETQYFGPGTRLLVL.